A single sample is the source of the 14 T cell receptor beta chains below, sequenced in a study of vaccination and CD4 T cells after COVID-19. An Oncomine TCR Beta short-read assay was used to sequence the DNA from cultured CD4+ T cells. TCRdb re-analysed the PCR reads in MiXCR, keeping a single row per CDR3 protein. The sample carries around 11,000 distinct CDR3 sequences, approximately 50% recorded once. These receptors' targets are unknown. Treatment noted: roughly nine-day PBMC culture with coronavirus spike peptide pools or control peptides (ViraFEST assay). The sequencing sample was made of CD4+ T cells from blood, cultured in vitro. The source of these receptors is a human donor who had recovered from COVID-19.

The chain combines TRBV4-1 with TRBJ2-7; D is possibly TRBD2 (6 bases). This CDR3 has 16 amino acids. The ends were cut back, 4 bases at V and 2 bases at J, with 18 bases in the middle. The germline V gene has CDR1 MGHRA and CDR2 YSYEKL. As DNA, the CDR3 is TGCGCCAGCAGCCGAACAGGACTAACTACCCCCTACGAGCAGTACTTC. This codes for CASSRTGLTTPYEQYF.

This chain uses TRBV6-1 with TRBJ2-3, with 9 bases matching TRBD1. Germline CDR1 is MNHNS and CDR2 is SASEGT. The V gene end was trimmed by 2 bases and the J gene end by 3 bases; junction bases not matched to a gene: 6. The CDR3 contains 16 residues. The DNA for the CDR3 is TGTGCCAGCAGTGAAACCTTGACAGGGGGGACAGATACGCAGTATTTT. This encodes CASSETLTGGTDTQYF.

The chain is built from TRBV14 and TRBJ2-3; the D call may be TRBD1 or TRBD2 (6 bases each). CDR1 SGHDN and CDR2 FVKESK come from the germline V gene. V was trimmed by 3 bases and J by 0 bases, leaving 22 bases between them. The CDR3 contains 19 residues. The CDR3 reads CASSQGLEGVRLSTDTQYF. In nucleotides, the CDR3 is TGTGCCAGCAGCCAGGGGTTGGAGGGGGTCCGACTTAGCACAGATACGCAGTATTTT.

This clonotype was detected only once. Sequence at one end of the junction differs from germline and may be a read error. The V gene is TRBV6-1, the J gene TRBJ2-2; tentative D call: TRBD1 (6 bases). CDR1 is MNHNS and CDR2 is SASEGT in the germline V gene. The length of the CDR3 is 14 residues. This CDR3 is CASSRDINTEELFF. The CDR3 coding sequence is TGTGCCAGCAGCCGGGACATCAACACCGAGGAGCTGTTTTTT.

This clonotype was found a few times. This chain joins TRBV20-1 and TRBJ2-2; TRBD2 agrees at 7 bases. J was trimmed by 4 bases and V by 1 base; bases with no gene match: 6. This CDR3 comprises 15 residues. CDR1 and CDR2 from the germline V gene are DFQATT and SNEGSKA (reference sequence). The CDR3 DNA is TGCAGTGCTAGAGTTCGAGCGGGAATCACCGGGGAGCTGTTTTTT. It codes for CSARVRAGITGELFF.

This clonotype was observed once. The chain joins TRBV11-1 to TRBJ2-2; weak D call: TRBD2 (5 bases). V was trimmed by 5 bases and J by 4 bases, leaving 17 bases between them. The length of the CDR3 is 16 residues. Germline V gene sequence: CDR1 SGHAT, CDR2 FQDESV (reference sequence). The CDR3 reads CASSQIQRGSTGELFF. As DNA, the CDR3 is TGTGCCAGCAGCCAAATACAGAGAGGGTCCACCGGGGAGCTGTTTTTT.

The gene calls are TRBV12-3 or TRBV12-4 and TRBJ1-5, with no clear D. The germline V and J ends were trimmed by 6 bases and 0 bases, with 3 bases remaining between them. The CDR3 runs 12 residues. CDR3 DNA: TGTGCCAGCAGCGGTAGCAATCAGCCCCAGCATTTT. It is translated as CASSGSNQPQHF.

The CDR3 coding sequence is TGTGCCAGCAGTACACTCACAGATACGCAGTATTTT. Amino acid sequence: CASSTLTDTQYF. The rearrangement uses TRBV27 and TRBJ2-3; D gene uncertain. Trimming took 5 bases from V and 2 from J, leaving 5 bases between them. Germline loops: CDR1 MNHEY, CDR2 SMNVEV (reference sequence). This CDR3 comprises 12 residues.

The genes are TRBV6-1 and TRBJ1-3; D unresolved. In germline, CDR1 is MNHNS, CDR2 SASEGT. Between the trimmed V and J ends, which lost 5 bases and 7 bases, there was a span of 18 bases. The CDR3 is 15 residues long. The CDR3 protein is CASSLASRLINTIYF. CDR3 coding DNA: TGTGCCAGCAGTCTCGCATCAAGGTTAATTAACACCATATATTTT.

In its sample, this clonotype ranks as medium-sized. This chain uses TRBV15 with TRBJ2-3, with 10 positions matching TRBD2. The junction had 5 bases not matched to a gene; V was cut back by 4 bases and J by 4 bases. From germline, CDR1 is LNHNV and CDR2 YYDKDF (reference sequence). The CDR3 is 15 amino acids. CDR3 region: CATSNPSGSADTQYF. The CDR3 DNA is TGTGCCACCAGCAACCCTAGCGGGAGCGCAGATACGCAGTATTTT.

The chain uses TRBV12-3 or TRBV12-4 and TRBJ2-4; D is undetermined. This CDR3 contains 14 residues. V was cut by 5 bases and J by 0 bases, with 8 bases left in between. The CDR3 protein is CASSLGVAKNIQYF. The CDR3 DNA sequence: TGTGCCAGCAGTCTTGGGGTAGCCAAAAACATTCAGTACTTC.

The V and J genes are TRBV28 and TRBJ2-3; D remains ambiguous. This CDR3 comprises 11 residues. CDR1 and CDR2 (germline): MDHEN, SYDVKM. Trimming removed 6 bases at V and 6 bases at J, with 7 bases between. The DNA for the CDR3 is TGTGCCAGCAGCTCTAGGGATACGCAGTATTTT. Its protein product is CASSSRDTQYF. The whole variable domain, remainder taken from reference TRBV28 and TRBJ2-3, is DVKVTQSSRYLVKRTGEKVFLECVQDMDHENMFWYRQDPGLGLRLIYFSYDVKMKEKGDIPEGYSVSREKKERFSLILESASTNQTSMYLCASSSRDTQYFGPGTRLTVL.

V and J are TRBV6-1 and TRBJ1-5; D not certain. The CDR3 loop spans 14 amino acids. Germline lookup yields CDR1 MNHNS and CDR2 SASEGT. Trimming stripped 11 bases from V and 2 bases from J, with 16 bases between. This chain's CDR3 is CAGSTLGGNQPQHF. The CDR3 DNA follows: TGTGCCGGATCCACATTGGGCGGCAATCAGCCCCAGCATTTT.

This rearrangement joins TRBV6-1 to TRBJ2-5, with D unresolved. Per the germline V gene, CDR1 is MNHNS and CDR2 is SASEGT. The CDR3 length is 17 residues. V was trimmed by 7 bases and J by 1 base, leaving 22 bases between them. The DNA for the CDR3 is TGTGCCAGCACCAAAGGGTCGAGCCTTCTTTCCCAAGAGACCCAGTACTTC. Amino acids: CASTKGSSLLSQETQYF.